Here is one T cell receptor beta chain with its context. Its antigen is unidentified. The sample is drawn from a study of CXCR3-negative and CXCR3-positive naive CD8 T cells. Study findings and constraints: TRBV-TRBJ usage matched between naive CXCR3-negative and CXCR3-positive cells but not between memory cells. Both of the naive subsets showed about the same high diversity, but memory CD8+ cells had much less.

UMI-labeled TRB cDNA libraries were prepared by 5' RACE. Reanalyzing the 5' RACE reads, TCRdb keeps one entry per CDR3 protein, without DNA. This sample contains approximately 45,000 distinct CDR3 sequences. Researchers sorted some 300,000 cells of each CD8+ T cell subset in triplicate. The germline gives CDR1 LNHNV, CDR2 YYDKDF (reference sequence). This CDR3 has 16 residues. Sample: memory CD8+ T cells from blood. The TCR sequence derives from a human donor in good health. Some clones in this sample may be carry-over from other donors' samples. The chain links TRBV15 to TRBJ2-7; TCRdb picks TRBD1, but there is no DNA to check that call. CDR3 residues: CATSIYRGDRDYEQYF.